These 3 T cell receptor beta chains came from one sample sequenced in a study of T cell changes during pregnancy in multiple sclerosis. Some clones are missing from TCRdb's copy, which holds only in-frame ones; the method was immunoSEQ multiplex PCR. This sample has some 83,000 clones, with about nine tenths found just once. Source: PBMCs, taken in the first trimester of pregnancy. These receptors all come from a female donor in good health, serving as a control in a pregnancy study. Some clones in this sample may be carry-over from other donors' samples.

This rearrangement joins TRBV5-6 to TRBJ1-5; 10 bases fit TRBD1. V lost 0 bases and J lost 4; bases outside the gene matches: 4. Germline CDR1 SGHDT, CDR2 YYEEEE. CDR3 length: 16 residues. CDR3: CASSLGDRGGNQPQHF. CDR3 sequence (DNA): TGTGCCAGCAGCTTGGGGGACAGGGGCGGGAATCAGCCCCAGCATTTT.

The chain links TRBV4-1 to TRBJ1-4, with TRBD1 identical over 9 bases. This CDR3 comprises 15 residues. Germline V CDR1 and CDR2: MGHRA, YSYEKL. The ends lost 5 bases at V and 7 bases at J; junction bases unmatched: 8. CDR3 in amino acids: CASSESGTGREKLFF. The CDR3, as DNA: TGCGCCAGCAGCGAAAGCGGGACAGGGCGTGAAAAACTGTTTTTT.

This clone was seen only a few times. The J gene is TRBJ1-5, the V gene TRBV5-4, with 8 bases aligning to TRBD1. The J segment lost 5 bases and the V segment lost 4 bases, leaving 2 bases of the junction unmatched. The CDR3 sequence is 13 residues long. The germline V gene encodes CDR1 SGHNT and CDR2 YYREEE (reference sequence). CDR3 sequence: CASSDRGYQPQHF. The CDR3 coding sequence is TGTGCCAGCAGCGACAGGGGTTATCAGCCCCAGCATTTT.